One and the same sample provided the 21 T cell receptor beta chains below, sequenced in a study of blood T cell repertoires in COVID-19. Assay used: immunoSEQ multiplex PCR; TCRdb lists only in-frame clones, some missing. The sample lists about 240,000 clones, 80% to 90% occurring once. The source material was PBMCs or T cells enriched from blood (not recorded which). These receptors originate from a woman aged 25 to 39 with acute COVID-19.

This sequence joins TRBV13 and TRBJ1-2; 9 nucleotides agree with TRBD1. V dropped 5 bases and J dropped 2; count of bases not matched to a gene: 12. This CDR3 region has 17 residues. Germline assignment: CDR1 PRHDT and CDR2 FYEKMQ (reference sequence). CDR3 residues: CASSLRGGTGSNYGYTF. The CDR3 region has the DNA TGTGCCAGCAGCCTGAGGGGCGGGACAGGGTCCAACTATGGCTACACCTTC. The whole variable domain, filled in from reference TRBV13 and TRBJ1-2, reads AAGVIQSPRHLIKEKRETATLKCYPIPRHDTVYWYQQGPGQDPQFLISFYEKMQSDKGSIPDRFSAQQFSDYHSELNMSSLELGDSALYFCASSLRGGTGSNYGYTFGSGTRLTVV.

This clone was seen just once. The chain carries TRBV27 and TRBJ1-6; a possible D gene is TRBD1 (5 bases). CDR1 and CDR2 from the germline V gene are MNHEY and SMNVEV (reference sequence). The CDR3 consists of 16 residues. Trimming cost V 5 bases and J 4 bases, with 15 bases left between them. The CDR3 DNA follows: TGTGCCAGCAGTCCCAGACAGACTGTATATAATTCACCCCTCCACTTT. Amino acid sequence: CASSPRQTVYNSPLHF.

The rearrangement joins TRBV10-3 to TRBJ2-3; 7 bases map to TRBD2. CDR1 is ENHRY, CDR2 SYGVKD, per germline. V shed 4 bases, J shed 3 bases, and the junction held 4 bases outside the gene matches. This CDR3 is 14 amino acids long. The CDR3, as DNA: TGTGCCATCAGTGGTGGGGGAGGGACAGATACGCAGTATTTT. This gives the protein CAISGGGGTDTQYF.

The chain couples TRBV6-5 to TRBJ2-1; 7 nucleotides match TRBD2. The CDR3 is 12 residues long. Trimming removed 7 bases from V and 8 bases from J; junction bases left unmatched: 5. Germline CDR1 is MNHEY and CDR2 is SVGAGI. DNA for the CDR3: TGTGCCAGCACCTCACGGGGGGATGAGCAGTTCTTC. Protein sequence: CASTSRGDEQFF.

J is TRBJ1-6 and V is TRBV6-6, with a tentative D call TRBD1 (6 bases). The V end lost 2 bases, the J end lost 10 bases, and 18 bases lay between the germline ends. Germline V CDR1 and CDR2: MNHNY, SVGAGI (reference sequence). This CDR3 contains 16 residues. CDR3 in amino acids: CASSYQPAGVKSPLHF. The CDR3 DNA reads as TGTGCCAGCAGTTACCAACCAGCAGGGGTCAAATCACCCCTCCACTTT.

For the CDR3, the DNA is TGCGCCAGCAGCCCTGGACAGTCAGGCGAAAAACTGTTTTTT. Amino acid sequence: CASSPGQSGEKLFF. This chain links TRBV5-1 with TRBJ1-4, with D possibly being TRBD1 (6 bases). V gave up 4 bases and J gave up 8 bases, with 15 bases separating them. The CDR3 is made up of 14 amino acids. Germline assignment: CDR1 SGHRS and CDR2 YFSETQ. The entire variable domain, with the rest obtained from reference TRBV5-1 and TRBJ1-4, is as follows: KAGVTQTPRYLIKTRGQQVTLSCSPISGHRSVSWYQQTPGQGLQFLFEYFSETQRNKGNFPGRFSGRQFSNSRSEMNVSTLELGDSALYLCASSPGQSGEKLFFGSGTQLSVL.

The chain has TRBV18 and TRBJ2-5, with D perhaps TRBD2 (5 bases). CDR3 size: 12 residues. Germline V gene data show CDR1 as KGHSH and CDR2 as LQKENI. V gave up 6 bases and J gave up 7 bases, with 12 bases separating them. The CDR3 reads CASSLFEGTQYF. In nucleotides, the CDR3 is TGTGCCAGCTCCCTATTTGAGGGGACCCAGTACTTC.

This chain joins TRBV10-2 and TRBJ2-1; 8 bases fit TRBD2. With 8 bases clipped from V and 4 bases from J, the junction kept 7 bases outside the gene matches. From germline, CDR1 is WSHSY and CDR2 SAAADI. CDR3 length: 14 residues. The CDR3 sequence is CASRLAGSYNEQFF. The CDR3 coding sequence is TGCGCCAGCCGTTTAGCGGGGTCTTACAATGAGCAGTTCTTC.

This clone was seen once. The J gene is TRBJ2-7, the V gene TRBV27; TRBD1 might be the D (5 bases). Germline CDR1 MNHEY, CDR2 SMNVEV (reference sequence). This CDR3 has 14 amino acids. Trimming took 1 base from V and 5 from J, leaving 12 bases between them. The DNA of the CDR3 is TGTGCCAGCAGTTTATGGCAGGGCGGCGACGAGCAGTACTTC. It is translated as CASSLWQGGDEQYF.

Only one count was recorded for this clone. The chain combines TRBV3-1 (or the pseudogene TRBV3-2) with TRBJ1-6, with 7 bases matching TRBD1. Germline CDR1 reads LGHDT; CDR2 reads YNNKEL (reference sequence). V shed 2 bases, J shed 8 bases, and the junction held 6 bases outside the gene matches. The CDR3 totals 15 residues. The CDR3 sequence is CASSQPTGPYSPLHF. CDR3 DNA: TGTGCCAGCAGCCAACCGACAGGGCCGTATTCACCCCTCCACTTT.

This chain joins TRBV5-1 and TRBJ2-7, with 9 bases matching TRBD1. Germline V gene sequence: CDR1 SGHRS, CDR2 YFSETQ. Germline trimming cut 4 bases from V and 3 bases from J; bases unmatched to any gene: 5. CDR3 length: 14 residues. The CDR3 is CASSPGTGNYEQYF. CDR3 nucleotides: TGCGCCAGCAGCCCCGGGACAGGGAACTACGAGCAGTACTTC.

J is TRBJ2-1 and V is TRBV4-1, with 7 positions matching TRBD1. The CDR3 is made up of 16 amino acids. The trim removed 6 bases at V and 2 bases at J, leaving 10 bases unmatched. Germline V gene lookup returns CDR1 MGHRA and CDR2 YSYEKL. The CDR3: CASSYPGTATYNEQFF. DNA for the CDR3: TGCGCCAGCAGTTATCCCGGGACAGCCACCTACAATGAGCAGTTCTTC.

The V and J genes are TRBV20-1 and TRBJ2-1; perhaps TRBD2 as D (5 bases). Germline CDR1 DFQATT, CDR2 SNEGSKA (reference sequence). V dropped 6 bases and J dropped 15 bases, with 9 bases sitting between them. The CDR3 runs to 8 residues. DNA of the CDR3: TGCAGTGCCCCCGGAGGGTTCTTC. It specifies CSAPGGFF.

This clone showed up just once. The rearrangement links TRBV6-5 to TRBJ1-6; the D gene is possibly TRBD1 (5 bases). CDR1 and CDR2 (germline): MNHEY, SVGAGI. Deletions cut 1 base from V and 7 bases from J, with 14 bases between. This CDR3 spans 16 amino acids. The CDR3: CASSYFSGMENSPLHF. CDR3 nucleotides: TGTGCCAGCAGTTACTTTTCAGGGATGGAAAATTCACCCCTCCACTTT.

The chain combines TRBV19 with TRBJ1-2; TRBD1 matches 9 bases. Germline V gives CDR1 LNHDA, CDR2 SQIVND (reference sequence). Trimming cost V 6 bases and J 5 bases; bases outside gene matches: 4. The CDR3 runs 13 residues. The CDR3 protein is CASRSGQGYGYTF. As DNA, the CDR3 is TGTGCCAGTAGGTCGGGACAGGGTTATGGCTACACCTTC.

The chain links TRBV10-2 to TRBJ1-5, with D maybe TRBD1 (6 bases). Germline loops: CDR1 WSHSY, CDR2 SAAADI. V lost 2 bases, J lost 2 bases, and 10 bases lay in between. The CDR3 has 15 amino acids. In nucleotides, the CDR3 is TGCGCCAGCAGTGAGGGGGGGGCAGGCAATCAGCCCCAGCATTTT. Translation gives CASSEGGAGNQPQHF.

The chain has TRBV30 and TRBJ1-2; D is possibly TRBD1 (6 bases). Deletions cut 2 bases from V and 4 bases from J, with 17 bases between. Germline loops: CDR1 GTSNPN, CDR2 SVGIG (reference sequence). This CDR3 has 15 amino acids. In DNA form, the CDR3 reads TGTGCCTGGAGTATTCGATCAGGGACACTCTATGGCTACACCTTC. It yields the protein CAWSIRSGTLYGYTF.

The rearrangement joins TRBV11-2 to TRBJ2-1, with TRBD1 as a possible D gene (6 bases). V lost 6 bases and J lost 4, with 10 bases in between. This CDR3 is 13 amino acids long. Germline-derived CDR1 and CDR2 are SGHAT and FQNNGV. The CDR3 region is CASSKTGYNEQFF. The DNA of the CDR3 is TGTGCCAGCAGTAAGACAGGTTACAATGAGCAGTTCTTC.

The chain combines TRBV15 with TRBJ1-5, with D uncertain. The length of the CDR3 is 13 residues. The V end lost 5 bases, the J end lost 8 bases, and 13 bases lay between the germline ends. From germline, CDR1 is LNHNV and CDR2 YYDKDF (reference sequence). As DNA, the CDR3 is TGTGCCACCAGCTGGAGGCCTTGGAAGCCCCAGCATTTT. Amino acids: CATSWRPWKPQHF. The full variable domain, with the rest looked up from reference TRBV15 and TRBJ1-5, is DAMVIQNPRYQVTQFGKPVTLSCSQTLNHNVMYWYQQKSSQAPKLLFHYYDKDFNNEADTPDNFQSRRPNTSFCFLDIRSPGLGDTAMYLCATSWRPWKPQHFGDGTRLSIL.

The V call is TRBV6-2 or TRBV6-3, the J call TRBJ2-1; 8 bases align to TRBD2. The CDR3 length is 17 residues. The germline CDR1 and CDR2 sequences are MNHEY and SVGEGT. Trimming removed 2 bases from V and 8 bases from J; junction bases left unmatched: 14. CDR3 loop: CASSYLEEYGGAYEQFF. The CDR3 DNA is TGTGCCAGCAGTTACCTCGAGGAGTACGGGGGGGCTTATGAGCAGTTCTTC.

The rearrangement joins TRBV9 to TRBJ2-5; 9 bases are a match to TRBD1. The germline CDR1 and CDR2 sequences are SGDLS and YYNGEE. The length of the CDR3 is 17 residues. The V gene end was trimmed by 4 bases and the J gene end by 4 bases; junction bases not matched to a gene: 14. The CDR3 DNA reads as TGTGCCAGCAGCTCCCCGCGGGGGACAGGGTCTGGAGAGACCCAGTACTTC. Protein product: CASSSPRGTGSGETQYF. The full variable domain, with the rest looked up from reference TRBV9 and TRBJ2-5, is DSGVTQTPKHLITATGQRVTLRCSPRSGDLSVYWYQQSLDQGLQFLIQYYNGEERAKGNILERFSAQQFPDLHSELNLSSLELGDSALYFCASSSPRGTGSGETQYFGPGTRLLVL.